What follows are 9 T cell receptor beta chains derived from one specimen sequenced in a study of CD8+ T cells in alopecia areata. cDNA reverse transcribed from extracted RNA served as the sequencing template. Data came from immunoSEQ multiplex PCR; TCRdb stores just in-frame clones and leaves some out. The table has approximately 150,000 clones, 55% to 65% seen once; the top ten hold over 4%. The sequenced material came from CD4+ T cells sorted from blood. These receptors originate from a human donor in good health.

This clone was detected a few times. The V call is TRBV27, the J call TRBJ2-5; 9 bases align to TRBD1. The CDR3 totals 14 residues. Looked up from germline, CDR1 is MNHEY and CDR2 is SMNVEV (reference sequence). The ends lost 4 bases at V and 3 bases at J; junction bases unmatched: 3. CDR3 sequence (DNA): TGTGCCAGCAGTTCCTGGACAGGGGAAGAGACCCAGTACTTC. It codes for CASSSWTGEETQYF.

The chain has TRBV2 and TRBJ2-5; 8 bases are shared with TRBD2. V was clipped by 8 bases and J by 2 bases; unmatched bases: 13. CDR1 is SNHLY and CDR2 is FYNNEI in the germline V gene. This CDR3 is built from 16 residues. CDR3: CASYAGLDRPQETQYF. The CDR3 DNA reads as TGTGCCAGCTACGCGGGACTAGATCGACCACAAGAGACCCAGTACTTC.

The chain combines TRBV7-9 with TRBJ2-5; D is ambiguous. V was cut by 3 bases and J by 3 bases, with 8 bases left in between. The CDR3 length is 13 residues. Germline CDR1 reads SEHNR; CDR2 reads FQNEAQ (reference sequence). CDR3 in amino acids: CASSFSAEETQYF. The DNA for the CDR3 is TGTGCCAGCAGCTTTTCTGCGGAAGAGACCCAGTACTTC.

This clone was detected a few times. The V call is TRBV14, the J call TRBJ1-3; D uncertain. Trimming took 4 bases from V and 3 from J, leaving 7 bases between them. Germline lookup yields CDR1 SGHDN and CDR2 FVKESK. The CDR3 is made up of 13 amino acids. The CDR3 here is CASSLQRGNTIYF. In nucleotides, the CDR3 is TGTGCCAGCAGCCTACAGCGTGGAAACACCATATATTTT.

This clone was recorded a few times. The chain combines TRBV19 with TRBJ2-3; 13 bases line up with TRBD2. This CDR3 contains 16 residues. Losses at the gene ends were 4 bases for V and 3 bases for J; bases not matched to a gene: 4. Per the germline V gene, CDR1 is LNHDA and CDR2 is SQIVND (reference sequence). The CDR3 DNA follows: TGTGCCAGTAGTAAAGGGACTAGCGGGACGACAGATACGCAGTATTTT. This gives the protein CASSKGTSGTTDTQYF.

J is TRBJ2-7 and V is TRBV28; 12 positions match TRBD1. The junction had 15 bases not matched to a gene; V was cut back by 6 bases and J by 3 bases. This CDR3 comprises 18 residues. Germline loops: CDR1 MDHEN, CDR2 SYDVKM. The CDR3 coding sequence is TGTGCCAGCAGCGAGGGACAGGGGGCTTCTAGCGGGCTCTACGAGCAGTACTTC. Protein: CASSEGQGASSGLYEQYF.

A few counts support this clone. The chain employs TRBV29-1 and TRBJ1-1, with D possibly being TRBD1 (5 bases). The germline V and J ends were trimmed by 5 bases and 0 bases, with 13 bases remaining between them. This CDR3 region has 14 residues. In germline, CDR1 is SQVTM, CDR2 ANQGSEA. The CDR3 region has the DNA TGCAGCGTTCACCGGGGCCTGTTGAACACTGAAGCTTTCTTT. It yields the protein CSVHRGLLNTEAFF.

This chain uses TRBV27 with TRBJ1-2; D is ambiguous. Trimming pared 2 bases from V and 2 bases from J, leaving 9 bases between. The CDR3 has 14 amino acids. In germline, CDR1 is MNHEY, CDR2 SMNVEV (reference sequence). The CDR3 DNA follows: TGTGCCAGCAGTTTAGTAGGGTCAAACTATGGCTACACCTTC. Translation: CASSLVGSNYGYTF.

A single count supports this clone. The rearrangement joins TRBV9 to TRBJ2-1; 13 nucleotides agree with TRBD2. The CDR3 covers 17 residues. Germline CDR1 reads SGDLS; CDR2 reads YYNGEE. The junction had 10 bases not matched to a gene; V was cut back by 3 bases and J by 7 bases. The DNA of the CDR3 is TGTGCCAGCAGCGCCGTAGTTGGACTAGCGGGAGCTAATGAGCAGTTCTTC. Encoded protein: CASSAVVGLAGANEQFF.